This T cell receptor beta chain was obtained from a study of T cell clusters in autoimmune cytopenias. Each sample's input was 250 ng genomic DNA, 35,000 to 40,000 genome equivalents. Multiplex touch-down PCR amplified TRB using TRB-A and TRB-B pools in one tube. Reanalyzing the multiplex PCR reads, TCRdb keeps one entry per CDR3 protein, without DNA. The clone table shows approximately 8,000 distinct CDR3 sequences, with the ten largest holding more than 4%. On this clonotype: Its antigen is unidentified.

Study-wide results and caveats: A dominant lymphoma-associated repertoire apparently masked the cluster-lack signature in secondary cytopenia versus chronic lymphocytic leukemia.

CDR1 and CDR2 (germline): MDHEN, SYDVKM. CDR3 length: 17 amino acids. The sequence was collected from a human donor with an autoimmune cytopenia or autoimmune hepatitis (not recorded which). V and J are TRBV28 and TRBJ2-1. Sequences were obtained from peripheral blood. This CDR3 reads CASSSPPTFTTYNEQFF.